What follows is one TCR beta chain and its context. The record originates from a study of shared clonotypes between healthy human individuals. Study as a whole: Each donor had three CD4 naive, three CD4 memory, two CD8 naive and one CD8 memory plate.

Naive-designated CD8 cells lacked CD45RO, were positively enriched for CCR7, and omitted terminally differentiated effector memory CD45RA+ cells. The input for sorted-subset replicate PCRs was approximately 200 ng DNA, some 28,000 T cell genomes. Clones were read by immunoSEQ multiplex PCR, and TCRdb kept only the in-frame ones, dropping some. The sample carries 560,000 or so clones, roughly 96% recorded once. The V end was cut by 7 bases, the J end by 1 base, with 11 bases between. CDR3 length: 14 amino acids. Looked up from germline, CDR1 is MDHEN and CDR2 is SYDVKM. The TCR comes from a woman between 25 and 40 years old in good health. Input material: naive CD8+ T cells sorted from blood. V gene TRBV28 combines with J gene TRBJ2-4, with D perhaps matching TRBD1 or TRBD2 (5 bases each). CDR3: CASNTWGAKNIQYF. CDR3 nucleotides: TGTGCCAGCAACACCTGGGGGGCCAAAAACATTCAGTACTTC.